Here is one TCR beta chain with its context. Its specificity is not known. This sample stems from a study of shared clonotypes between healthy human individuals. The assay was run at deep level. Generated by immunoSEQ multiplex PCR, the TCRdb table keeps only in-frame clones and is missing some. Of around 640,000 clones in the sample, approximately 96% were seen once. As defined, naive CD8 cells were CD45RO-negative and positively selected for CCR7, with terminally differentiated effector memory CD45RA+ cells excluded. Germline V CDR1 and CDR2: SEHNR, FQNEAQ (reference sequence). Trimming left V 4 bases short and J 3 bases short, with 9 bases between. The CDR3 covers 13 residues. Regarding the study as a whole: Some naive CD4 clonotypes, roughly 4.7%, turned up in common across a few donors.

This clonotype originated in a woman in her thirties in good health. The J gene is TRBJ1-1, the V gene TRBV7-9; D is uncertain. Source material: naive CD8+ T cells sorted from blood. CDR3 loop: CASSSWGDTEAFF. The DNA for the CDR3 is TGTGCCAGCAGCTCGTGGGGTGACACTGAAGCTTTCTTT.